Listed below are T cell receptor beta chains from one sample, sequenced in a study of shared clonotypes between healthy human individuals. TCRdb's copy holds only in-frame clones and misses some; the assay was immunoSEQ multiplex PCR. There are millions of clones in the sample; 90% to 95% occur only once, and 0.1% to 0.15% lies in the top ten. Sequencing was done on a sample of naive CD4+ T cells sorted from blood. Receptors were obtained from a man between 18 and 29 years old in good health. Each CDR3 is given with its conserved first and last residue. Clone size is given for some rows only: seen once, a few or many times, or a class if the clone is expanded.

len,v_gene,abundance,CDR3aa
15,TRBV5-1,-,CASSLAGGLADTQYF
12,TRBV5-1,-,CASSWGQETQYF
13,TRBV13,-,CASSPRRLTEAFF
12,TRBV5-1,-,CASRQQQETQYF
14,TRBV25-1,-,CASKRGSSGNTIYF
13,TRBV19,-,CASSTTYSYEQYF
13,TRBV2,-,CASIKTGAGEAFF
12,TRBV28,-,CASLRVNTEAFF
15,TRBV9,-,CASSARGLSNQPQHF
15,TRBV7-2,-,CASAMGKGFPYGYTF
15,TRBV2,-,CASSERQLANNEQFF
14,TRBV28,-,CASSFPTGGTEAFF
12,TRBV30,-,CASDREGEKLFF
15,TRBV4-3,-,CASSTRQGPTDTQYF
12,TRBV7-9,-,CASRLQGNTIYF
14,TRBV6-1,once,CASSTPNRADTQYF
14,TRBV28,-,CASRPGQFNQPQHF
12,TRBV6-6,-,CASSTGGETQYF